This T cell receptor beta chain was sequenced in a study of post-analysis software for immune sequencing data (dated by TCRdb to the mid-2010s). Background for the entire study: Relapsing-remitting, secondary progressive and progressive-relapsing multiple sclerosis were recorded as disease courses, and subtype annotation was lacking for some patients. The patient repertoires were set against 11 previously published healthy control repertoires from donors whose ages ranged from roughly 6 to 25 years. A subset of samples was prepared in parallel using single-end sample barcoding, then pooled and co-amplified after Illumina adapter ligation.

Details on this clonotype: Its antigen is still unknown. Base qualities were left out, and no much larger clone turns up one base away.

V is shortened by 1 base, J by 5 bases, and the region joining them spans 20 bases. For CDR1 and CDR2, the germline V gene lists SGHTA and FQGNSA. CDR3 length: 17 amino acids, cysteine to phenylalanine. Just the 51-base CDR3 DNA is kept, in frame starting at base 1. On the study overall, not on this receptor specifically: Strong co-clustering of samples prepared in the same batch was shown by direct clustering with F measure, prompting a batch-effect correction. The control group was slightly older than the multiple sclerosis patient group. A handful of TRBV segments, including TRBV5-6, TRBV5-1 and TRBV20-1, were significantly more frequent in patients than controls. Normalized Chao1 diversity was significantly lower in multiple sclerosis patients than controls, suggesting substantial peripheral T-cell clonal expansion.

This specimen's time point label, interpreted: second blood draw from one MS patient after hematopoietic stem cell transplantation. TCR beta repertoires were profiled from peripheral blood of roughly 13 young patients with multiple sclerosis to demonstrate the VDJtools post-analysis software. The multiple sclerosis patients were children and adolescents ranging in age from about 6 to 17 years. Library prep was done by PCR. The sequencing machine was an Illumina HiSeq 2500. Unique molecular identifiers were incorporated into TCR beta cDNA libraries to reduce PCR and sequencing biases. Every 1 to 10 million input T cells yielded 500,000 or so cDNA molecules, meaning each molecule approximated one T cell. The same protocol used for the earlier healthy control dataset was applied to prepare and sequence the patient libraries. Samples belonging to the same batch were prepared together, multiplexed and sequenced on a shared HiSeq lane. Regarding the original processing steps: Raw barcoded reads were processed with MIGEC, and single-read molecular identifier groups were discarded before consensus assembly and CDR3 extraction. VDJtools was used for post-analysis of the clonotype tables, with diversity normalized by down-sampling every dataset to the smallest sample size. In repertoire overlap clustering, CDR3 amino acid sequences, but not nucleotide sequences, were matched to correct batch-related cross-sample contamination. TCRdb passed the public sequencing reads through fastp at Q25 and MiXCR, retaining productive beta sequences. All rows with the same CDR3 protein become a single entry with the most common DNA and genes. The V and J calls reflect TCRdb's pipeline rather than the authors' work. This sample has roughly 160,000 distinct CDR3 sequences in its table, and 35% to 40% of those were observed once. Under 30% of the sample belongs to the ten largest clones.

The rearrangement joined TRBV7-2 to TRBJ1-2; the D gene remains uncertain. This TCR derives from a girl between 10 and 17 years old with multiple sclerosis. Donor details come from another sample of the same person, matched by shared clones. Source: blood, taken after autologous hematopoietic stem cell transplantation. The nucleotides are TGTGCCAGCAGCTTAGTGGTATTGGCAGGCCCCTTATATGGCTACACCTTC. This yields the protein CASSLVVLAGPLYGYTF.